The present T cell receptor beta chain was sequenced within a study of cytomegalovirus exposure and HLA in healthy donors. The sample holds one count of this clone. The V end lost 4 bases, the J end lost 0 bases, and 9 bases lay between the germline ends. The germline CDR1 and CDR2 sequences are SGHNT and YENEEA. This CDR3 has 15 residues. Both 60 Vbeta primers and 13 Jbeta primers went into the PCR. Profiling relied on immunoSEQ multiplex PCR, and the TCRdb table lists in-frame clones only, not all of them. The data show about 210,000 clones, about 86% seen once. This clonotype was obtained from a woman in her twenties or thirties in good health and CMV-seronegative. The specimen sequenced was PBMCs. The chain has TRBV11-3 and TRBJ1-4; D gene ambiguous. The CDR3 nucleotides are TGTGCCAGCAGCTCCCGCGTTGCAACTAATGAAAAACTGTTTTTT. Protein: CASSSRVATNEKLFF. The whole variable domain, remainder taken from reference TRBV11-3 and TRBJ1-4, is EAGVVQSPRYKIIEKKQPVAFWCNPISGHNTLYWYLQNLGQGPELLIRYENEEAVDDSQLPKDRFSAERLKGVDSTLKIQPAELGDSAVYLCASSSRVATNEKLFFGSGTQLSVL.